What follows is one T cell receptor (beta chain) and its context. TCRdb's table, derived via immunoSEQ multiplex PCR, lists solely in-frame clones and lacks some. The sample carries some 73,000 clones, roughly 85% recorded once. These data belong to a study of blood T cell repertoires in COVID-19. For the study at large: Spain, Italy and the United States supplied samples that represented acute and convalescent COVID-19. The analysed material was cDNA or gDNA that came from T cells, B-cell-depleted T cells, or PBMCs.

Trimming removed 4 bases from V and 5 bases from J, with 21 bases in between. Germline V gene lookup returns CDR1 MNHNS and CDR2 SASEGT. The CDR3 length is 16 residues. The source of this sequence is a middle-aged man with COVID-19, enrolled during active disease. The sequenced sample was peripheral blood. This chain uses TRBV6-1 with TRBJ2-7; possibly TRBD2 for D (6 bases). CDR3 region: CASSGIRRGIADEQYF. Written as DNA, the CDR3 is TGTGCCAGCAGTGGGATTCGGAGGGGCATCGCCGACGAGCAGTACTTC.